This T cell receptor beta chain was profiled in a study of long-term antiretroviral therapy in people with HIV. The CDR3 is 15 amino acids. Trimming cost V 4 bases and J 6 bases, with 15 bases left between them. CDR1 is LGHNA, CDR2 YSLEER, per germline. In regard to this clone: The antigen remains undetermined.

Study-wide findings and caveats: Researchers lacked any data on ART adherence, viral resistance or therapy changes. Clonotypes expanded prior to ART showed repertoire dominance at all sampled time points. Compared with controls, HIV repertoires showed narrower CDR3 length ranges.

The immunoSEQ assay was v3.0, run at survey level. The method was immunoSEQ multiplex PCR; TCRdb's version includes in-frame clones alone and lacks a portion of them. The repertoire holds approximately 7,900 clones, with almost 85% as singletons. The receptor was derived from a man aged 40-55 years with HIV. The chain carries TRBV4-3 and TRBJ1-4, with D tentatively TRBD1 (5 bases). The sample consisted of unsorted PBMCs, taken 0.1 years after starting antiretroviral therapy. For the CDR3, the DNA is TGCGCCAGCAGCCCAGAGACAGCGCCGCATGAAAAACTGTTTTTT. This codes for CASSPETAPHEKLFF.